The entry that follows covers one T cell receptor beta chain sequence. In the source study's methods: Estimation of nucleated cell counts relied on the amplification of reference gene primers. Assay used: immunoSEQ multiplex PCR; TCRdb lists only in-frame clones, some missing. The V and J calls and clone size come from that table; D and trimming were worked out from the DNA. The sample contains a few hundred thousand clones, about four fifths of which appear only once. This sample stems from a study of blood T cell repertoires in COVID-19. Study in general: Acute and convalescent COVID-19 samples came from the United States, Italy and Spain.

The V gene lost 6 bases and the J gene lost 5 bases, with 11 bases spanning the gap. CDR3 size: 12 residues. The clonotype was recovered from a woman between 18 and 29 years old with acute or convalescent COVID-19. The chain uses TRBV12-3 or TRBV12-4 and TRBJ2-7; D might be TRBD1 (6 bases). Specimen: peripheral blood. The CDR3 is CASSLNRDEQYF. Written as DNA, the CDR3 is TGTGCCAGCAGCCTCAACAGGGACGAGCAGTACTTC.